One T cell receptor (beta chain) is described in this entry. Its antigen is not identified. The source of the sample is a study of OX40 agonist ivuxolimab in advanced cancers. Study-level background: A male proportion of approximately 83% was recorded, with mean age approximately 57 years and range roughly 23 to 85.

Autoimmune disease history or systemic immunosuppression meant exclusion. Data came from immunoSEQ multiplex PCR; TCRdb stores just in-frame clones and leaves some out. The sample yields 35,000 to 40,000 clones, around 86% seen once. Study findings and constraints: Nonresponders, in some cases, also had low normalized T-cell clonal expansion.

Trimming took off 4 bases at V and 2 bases at J, with 22 bases between the two ends. CDR1 is MGHRA, CDR2 YSYEKL, per germline. The CDR3 extends over 18 amino acids. The gene calls are TRBV4-1 and TRBJ2-3; D tentatively reads TRBD1 or TRBD2 (5 bases each). The sequence derives from an adult with an advanced solid tumor such as melanoma, head and neck, liver or kidney cancer. Sample: CD4+ or CD8+ T cells sorted from blood, taken in a trial of the OX40 agonist ivuxolimab. The CDR3 coding sequence is TGCGCCAGCAGCCCACGGGGACCGAACCCTTTATTCACAGATACGCAGTATTTT. It translates to CASSPRGPNPLFTDTQYF.